This T cell receptor (beta chain) was identified during a study of Graves' ophthalmopathy and Graves' hyperthyroidism. Enrollment excluded any patients with other autoimmune diseases, uncontrolled infections, pregnancy or lactation. RNA transcripts provided the template for amplifying TCR beta CDR3 regions. A first-round RT-PCR used HTBI primers, followed by a second-round multiplex PCR. A single record per CDR3 protein comes from TCRdb applying MiXCR to the multiplex PCR reads. Of 900,000 to 1,200,000 distinct CDR3 sequences in the sample, about 35% are singletons; the top ten hold 8.5% to 14%. The CDR3 spans 13 residues. Trimming took off 3 bases at V and 3 bases at J, with 8 bases between the two ends. CDR1 is KGHDR and CDR2 is SFDVKD in the germline V gene.

What was sequenced was peripheral blood or thyroid tissue (not recorded which). The chain carries TRBV24-1 and TRBJ2-7; D not certain. The receptor comes from an adult man with Graves' hyperthyroidism. The CDR3 nucleotides are TGTGCCACCAGTGATCCTCCGGGCTACGAGCAGTACTTC. This translates into CATSDPPGYEQYF.